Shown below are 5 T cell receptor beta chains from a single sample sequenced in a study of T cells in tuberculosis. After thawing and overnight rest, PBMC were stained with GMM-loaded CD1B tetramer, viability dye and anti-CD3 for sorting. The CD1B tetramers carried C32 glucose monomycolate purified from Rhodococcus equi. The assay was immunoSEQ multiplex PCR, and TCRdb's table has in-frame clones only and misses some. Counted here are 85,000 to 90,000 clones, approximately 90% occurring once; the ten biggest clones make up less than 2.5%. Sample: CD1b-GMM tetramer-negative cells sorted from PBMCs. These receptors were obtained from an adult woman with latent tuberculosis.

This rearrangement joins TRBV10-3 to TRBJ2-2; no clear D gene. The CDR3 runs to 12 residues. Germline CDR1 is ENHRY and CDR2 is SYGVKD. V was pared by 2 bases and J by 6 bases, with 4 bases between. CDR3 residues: CAISEGPGELFF. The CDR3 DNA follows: TGTGCCATCAGTGAGGGCCCCGGGGAGCTGTTTTTT.

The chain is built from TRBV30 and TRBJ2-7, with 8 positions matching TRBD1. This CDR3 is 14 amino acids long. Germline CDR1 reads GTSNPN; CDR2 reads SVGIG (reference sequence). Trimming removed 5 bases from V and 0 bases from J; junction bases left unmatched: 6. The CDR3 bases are TGTGCCTGGGCTCAGGGGGCCCGCTCCTACGAGCAGTACTTC. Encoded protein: CAWAQGARSYEQYF.

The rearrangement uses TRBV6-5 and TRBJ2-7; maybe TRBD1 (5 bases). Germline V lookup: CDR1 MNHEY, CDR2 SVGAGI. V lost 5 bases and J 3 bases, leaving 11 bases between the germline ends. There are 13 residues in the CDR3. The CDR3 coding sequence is TGTGCCAGCAGTCCCGGACAAAACTACGAGCAGTACGTC. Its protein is CASSPGQNYEQYV.

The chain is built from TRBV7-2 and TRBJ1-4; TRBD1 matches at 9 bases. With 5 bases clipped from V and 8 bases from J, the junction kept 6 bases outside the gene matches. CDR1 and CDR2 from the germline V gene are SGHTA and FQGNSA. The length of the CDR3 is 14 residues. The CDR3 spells CASSRDRVEEKLFF. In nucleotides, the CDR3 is TGTGCCAGCAGCCGGGACAGGGTTGAGGAAAAACTGTTTTTT.

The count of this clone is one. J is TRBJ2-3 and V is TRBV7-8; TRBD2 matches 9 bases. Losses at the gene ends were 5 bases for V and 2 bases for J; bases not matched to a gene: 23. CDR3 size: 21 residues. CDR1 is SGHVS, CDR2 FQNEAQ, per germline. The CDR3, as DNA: TGTGCCAGCAGCCACCCTTCGTTGACTAGCGGCCCCATCGACCTCACAGATACGCAGTATTTT. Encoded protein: CASSHPSLTSGPIDLTDTQYF.